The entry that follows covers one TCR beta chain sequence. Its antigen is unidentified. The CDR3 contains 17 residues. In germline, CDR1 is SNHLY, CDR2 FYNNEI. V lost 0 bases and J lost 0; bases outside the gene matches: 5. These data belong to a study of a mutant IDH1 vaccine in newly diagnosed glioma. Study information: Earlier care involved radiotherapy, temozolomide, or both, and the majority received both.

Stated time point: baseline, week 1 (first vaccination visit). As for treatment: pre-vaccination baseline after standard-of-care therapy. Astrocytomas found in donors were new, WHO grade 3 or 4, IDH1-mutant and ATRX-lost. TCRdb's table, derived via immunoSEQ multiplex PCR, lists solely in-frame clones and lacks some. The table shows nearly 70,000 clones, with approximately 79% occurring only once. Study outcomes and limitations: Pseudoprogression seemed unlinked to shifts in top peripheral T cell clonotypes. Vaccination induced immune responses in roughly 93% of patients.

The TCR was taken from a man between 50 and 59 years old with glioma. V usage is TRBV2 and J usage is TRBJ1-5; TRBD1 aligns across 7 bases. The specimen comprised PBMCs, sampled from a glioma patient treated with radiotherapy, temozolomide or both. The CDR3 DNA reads TGTGCCAGCAGTGAAGCGAACAGGGGAGGTAGCAATCAGCCCCAGCATTTT. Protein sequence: CASSEANRGGSNQPQHF.